This TCR beta chain was found in a study of blood T cell repertoires in COVID-19. About the research overall: COVID-19 samples, acute and convalescent, were from the United States, Italy and Spain.

TCRdb's copy holds only in-frame clones and misses some; the assay was immunoSEQ multiplex PCR. The profile shows hundreds of thousands of clones, 80% to 90% of them singletons. Sample: PBMCs or T cells enriched from blood (not recorded which). This TCR was recovered from a man aged 30 to 45 who had recovered from COVID-19.

Here the CDR3 DNA reads TGTGCCAGCAGCCCAAATAGCGCAGGAAACACCATATATTTT. Protein: CASSPNSAGNTIYF. V and J are TRBV11-2 and TRBJ1-3; D is unresolved. Germline values: CDR1 SGHAT, CDR2 FQNNGV. Trimming left V 5 bases short and J 4 bases short, with 12 bases between. The CDR3 loop spans 14 amino acids.